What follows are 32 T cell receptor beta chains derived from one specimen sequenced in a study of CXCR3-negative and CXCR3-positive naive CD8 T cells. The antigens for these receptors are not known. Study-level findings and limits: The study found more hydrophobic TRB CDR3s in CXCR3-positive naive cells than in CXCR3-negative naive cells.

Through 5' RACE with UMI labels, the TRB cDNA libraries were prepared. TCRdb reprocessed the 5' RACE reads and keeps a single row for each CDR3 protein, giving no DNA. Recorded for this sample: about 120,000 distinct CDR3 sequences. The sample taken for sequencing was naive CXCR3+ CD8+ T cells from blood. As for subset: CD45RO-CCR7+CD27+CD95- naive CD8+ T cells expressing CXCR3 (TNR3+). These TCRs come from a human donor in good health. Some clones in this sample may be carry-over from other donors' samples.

The CDR3 reads CSVVVLGEQYF. The chain recombines TRBV29-1 with TRBJ2-7; without DNA, the TCRdb call of TRBD2 cannot be checked. Germline V gene data show CDR1 as SQVTM and CDR2 as ANQGSEA. CDR3 length equals 11 residues.

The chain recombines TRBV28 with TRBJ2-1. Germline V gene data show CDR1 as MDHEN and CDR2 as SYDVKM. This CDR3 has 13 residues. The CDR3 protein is CASSLSLKNEQFF.

CDR3 sequence reads: CASSEERGPDEQYF. This chain connects TRBV10-1 to TRBJ2-7. This CDR3 is 14 amino acids long. Germline CDR1 WNHNN, CDR2 SYGVQD (reference sequence).

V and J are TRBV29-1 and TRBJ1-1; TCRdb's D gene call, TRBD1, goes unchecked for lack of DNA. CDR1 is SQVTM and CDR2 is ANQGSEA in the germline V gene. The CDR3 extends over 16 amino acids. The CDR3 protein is CSPMPQGNELSTEAFF. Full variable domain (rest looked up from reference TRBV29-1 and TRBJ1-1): SAVISQKPSRDICQRGTSLTIQCQVDSQVTMMFWYRQQPGQSLTLIATANQGSEATYESGFVIDKFPISRPNLTFSTLTVSNMSPEDSSIYLCSPMPQGNELSTEAFFGQGTRLTVV.

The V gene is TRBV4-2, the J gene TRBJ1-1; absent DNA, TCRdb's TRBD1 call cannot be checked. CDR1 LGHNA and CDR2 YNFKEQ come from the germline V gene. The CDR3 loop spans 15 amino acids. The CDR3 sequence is CASSQDGGLNTEAFF.

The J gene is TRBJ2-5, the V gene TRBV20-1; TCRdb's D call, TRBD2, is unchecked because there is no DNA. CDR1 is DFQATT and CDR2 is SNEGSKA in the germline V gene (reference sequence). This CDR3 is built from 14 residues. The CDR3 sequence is CSARTSGIGETQYF.

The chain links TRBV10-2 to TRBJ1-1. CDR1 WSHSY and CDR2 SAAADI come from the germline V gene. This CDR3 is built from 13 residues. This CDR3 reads CASSESGQAEAFF.

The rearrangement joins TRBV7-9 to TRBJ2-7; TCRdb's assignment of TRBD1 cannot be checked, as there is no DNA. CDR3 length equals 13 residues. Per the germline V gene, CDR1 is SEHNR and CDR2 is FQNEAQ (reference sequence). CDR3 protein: CASSLRTGVEQYF. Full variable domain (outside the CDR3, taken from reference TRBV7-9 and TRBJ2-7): DTGVSQNPRHKITKRGQNVTFRCDPISEHNRLYWYRQTLGQGPEFLTYFQNEAQLEKSRLLSDRFSAERPKGSFSTLEIQRTEQGDSAMYLCASSLRTGVEQYFGPGTRLTVT.

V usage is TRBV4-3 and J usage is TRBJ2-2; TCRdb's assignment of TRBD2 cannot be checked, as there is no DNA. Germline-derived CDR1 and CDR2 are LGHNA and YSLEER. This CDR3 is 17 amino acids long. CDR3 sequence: CASSQEGGGYYTGELFF.

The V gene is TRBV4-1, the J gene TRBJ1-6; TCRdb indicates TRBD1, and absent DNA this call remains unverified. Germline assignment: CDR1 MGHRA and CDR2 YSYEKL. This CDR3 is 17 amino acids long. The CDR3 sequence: CASSREGTGGGNSPLHF.

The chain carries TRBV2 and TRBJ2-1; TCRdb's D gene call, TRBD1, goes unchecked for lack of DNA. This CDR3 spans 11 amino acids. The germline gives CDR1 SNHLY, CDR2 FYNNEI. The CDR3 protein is CATQRGNEQFF.

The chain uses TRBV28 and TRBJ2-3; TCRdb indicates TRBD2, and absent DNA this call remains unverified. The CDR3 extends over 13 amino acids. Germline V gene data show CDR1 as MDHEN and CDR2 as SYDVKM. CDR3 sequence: CASSLTPRDTQYF.

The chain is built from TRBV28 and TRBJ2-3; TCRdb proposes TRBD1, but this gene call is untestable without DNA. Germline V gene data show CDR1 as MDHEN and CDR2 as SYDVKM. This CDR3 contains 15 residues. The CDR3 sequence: CASSNNLGGTDTQYF. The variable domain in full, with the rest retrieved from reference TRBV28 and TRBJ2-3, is DVKVTQSSRYLVKRTGEKVFLECVQDMDHENMFWYRQDPGLGLRLIYFSYDVKMKEKGDIPEGYSVSREKKERFSLILESASTNQTSMYLCASSNNLGGTDTQYFGPGTRLTVL.

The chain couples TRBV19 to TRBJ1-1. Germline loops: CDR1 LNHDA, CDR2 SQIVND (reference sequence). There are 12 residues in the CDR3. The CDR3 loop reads CASSLANTEAFF.

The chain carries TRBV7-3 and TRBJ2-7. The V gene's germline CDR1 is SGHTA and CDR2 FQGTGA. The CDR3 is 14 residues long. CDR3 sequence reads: CASSLNVGSYEQYF.

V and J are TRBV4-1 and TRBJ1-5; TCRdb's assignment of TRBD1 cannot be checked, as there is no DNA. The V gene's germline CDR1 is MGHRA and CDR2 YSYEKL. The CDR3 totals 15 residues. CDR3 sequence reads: CASSRIRDSNQPQHF.

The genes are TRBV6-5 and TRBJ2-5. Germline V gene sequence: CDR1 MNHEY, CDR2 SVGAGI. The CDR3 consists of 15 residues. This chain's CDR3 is CASHQTRRPEETQYF.

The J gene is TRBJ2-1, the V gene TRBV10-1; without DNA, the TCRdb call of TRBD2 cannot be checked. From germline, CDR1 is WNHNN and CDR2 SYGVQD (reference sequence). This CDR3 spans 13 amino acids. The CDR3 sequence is CASSPGLGNEQFF.

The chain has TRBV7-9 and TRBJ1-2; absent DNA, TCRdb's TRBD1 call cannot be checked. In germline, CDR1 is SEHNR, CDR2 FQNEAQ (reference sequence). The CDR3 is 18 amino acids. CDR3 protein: CASSARDPGQGADYGYTF.

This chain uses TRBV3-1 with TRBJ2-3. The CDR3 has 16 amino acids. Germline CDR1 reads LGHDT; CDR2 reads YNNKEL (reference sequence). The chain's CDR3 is CASSQEDEASTDTQYF.

The CDR3 sequence is CASSTRPYNEQFF. The chain employs TRBV5-1 and TRBJ2-1. The germline V gene encodes CDR1 SGHRS and CDR2 YFSETQ. The CDR3 runs 13 residues.

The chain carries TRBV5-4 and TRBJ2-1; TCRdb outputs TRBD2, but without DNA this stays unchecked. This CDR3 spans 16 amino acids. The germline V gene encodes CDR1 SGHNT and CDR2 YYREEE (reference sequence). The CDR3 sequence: CASSFLMLAGHNEQFF.

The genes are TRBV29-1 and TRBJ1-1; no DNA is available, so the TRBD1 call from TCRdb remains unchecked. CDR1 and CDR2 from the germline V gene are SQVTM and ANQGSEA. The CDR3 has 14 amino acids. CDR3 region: CSVLQGVEGTEAFF.

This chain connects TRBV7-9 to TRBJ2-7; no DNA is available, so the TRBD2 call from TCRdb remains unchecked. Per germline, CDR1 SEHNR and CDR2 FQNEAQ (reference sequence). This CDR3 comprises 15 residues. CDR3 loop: CASSQPAARSYEQYF.

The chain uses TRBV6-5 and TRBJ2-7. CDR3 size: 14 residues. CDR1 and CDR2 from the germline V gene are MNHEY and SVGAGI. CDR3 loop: CASSYSASSYEQYF.

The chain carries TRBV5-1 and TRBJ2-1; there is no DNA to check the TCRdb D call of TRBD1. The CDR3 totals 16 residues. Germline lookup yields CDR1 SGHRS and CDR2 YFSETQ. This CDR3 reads CASSLAGAEYYNEQFF.

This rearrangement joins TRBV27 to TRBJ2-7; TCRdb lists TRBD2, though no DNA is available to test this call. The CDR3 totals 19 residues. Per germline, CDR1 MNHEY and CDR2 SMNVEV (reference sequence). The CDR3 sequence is CASSLGVTFSGGASYEQYF.

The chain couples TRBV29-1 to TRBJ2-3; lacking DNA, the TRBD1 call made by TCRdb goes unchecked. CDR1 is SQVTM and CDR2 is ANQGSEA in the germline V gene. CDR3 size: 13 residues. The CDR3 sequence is CSVEAQGDDTQYF.

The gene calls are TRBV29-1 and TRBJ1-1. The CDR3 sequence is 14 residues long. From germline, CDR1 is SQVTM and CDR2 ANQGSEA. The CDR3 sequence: CSVTGAGGSTEAFF.

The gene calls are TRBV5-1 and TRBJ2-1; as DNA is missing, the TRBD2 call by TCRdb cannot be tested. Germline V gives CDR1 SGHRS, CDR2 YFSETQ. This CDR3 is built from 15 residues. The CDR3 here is CASSFQLADYNEQFF.

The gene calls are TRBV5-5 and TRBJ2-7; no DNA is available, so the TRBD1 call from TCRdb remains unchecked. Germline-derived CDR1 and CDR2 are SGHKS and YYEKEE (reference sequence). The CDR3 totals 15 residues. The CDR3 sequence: CASSEGDTASYEQYF.

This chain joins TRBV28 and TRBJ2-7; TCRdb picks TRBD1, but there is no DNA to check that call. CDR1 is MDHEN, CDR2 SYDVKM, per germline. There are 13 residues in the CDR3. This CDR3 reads CASSFADRDEQYF.